This T cell receptor (beta chain) was retrieved from a study of blood T cell repertoires in COVID-19. About the research overall: Specimens from acute and convalescent COVID-19 originated in the United States, Italy and Spain. Sample material is recorded as cDNA or gDNA derived from T cells, B-cell-depleted T cells, or PBMCs.

In the authors' methods: The assay estimated nucleated cells by amplifying reference gene primers. TCRdb's table, derived via immunoSEQ multiplex PCR, lists solely in-frame clones and lacks some. That table gives V, J and clone size, and the DNA gave D and trimming. The sample lists approximately 70,000 clones, roughly four fifths occurring once. This CDR3 has 16 amino acids. V lost 7 bases, J lost 2 bases, and 21 bases lay in between. Germline CDR1 and CDR2: SGHRS and YFSETQ. The receptor was derived from a woman in her fifties or sixties with acute or convalescent COVID-19. The sample taken for sequencing was peripheral blood. The chain combines TRBV5-1 with TRBJ1-1; D is perhaps TRBD1 (6 bases). The CDR3 DNA is TGCGCCAGCCGCGGAGGATTTACAGGGCTAAACACTGAAGCTTTCTTT. Translated: CASRGGFTGLNTEAFF.